A selection of T cell receptor beta chains follows, all from one sample in a study of identical twins. Via MiXCR, TCRdb re-called the 5' RACE reads, giving one row per CDR3 protein. The sample carries roughly 500,000 distinct CDR3 sequences, around 20% recorded once. The data were also submitted as part of a second study, on T cells expressing NK-cell markers.

Sequencing was done on a sample of CD4+ T cells sorted from blood. The receptors stem from a young woman in good health. CDR3s include the opening cysteine and the closing phenylalanine or tryptophan. D genes are given only for firm matches. For some rows the clone size is stated as once, few or many, or as a class when expanded; others skip it.

>TRBJ2-3|15|TRBV20-1|TRBD2|many
TGCAGTGCTAGAGTAGCGGGGGGTGAGGTGGATACGCAGTATTTT
CSARVAGGEVDTQYF
>TRBJ1-1|16|TRBV5-5|NA|NA
TGTGCCAGCAGCCCGGGGCCGGTATCTTCGAACACTGAAGCTTTCTTT
CASSPGPVSSNTEAFF
>TRBJ1-2|13|TRBV2|TRBD1|many
TGTGCCAGCAGACCCCGGGACAGGGGCGGCTACACCTTC
CASRPRDRGGYTF
>TRBJ2-7|14|TRBV5-1|TRBD1|few
TGCGCCAGCAGCCCCACCCAGGGGGATCACGAGCAGTACTTC
CASSPTQGDHEQYF
>TRBJ2-1|13|TRBV7-2|NA|NA
TGTGCCAGCAGGTCCCGGGACAACAATGAGCAGTTCTTC
CASRSRDNNEQFF
>TRBJ2-5|16|TRBV9|TRBD2|NA
TGTGCCAGCAGCGTTGGAATAGCGGGGGCCCCAGAGACCCAGTACTTC
CASSVGIAGAPETQYF
>TRBJ1-5|14|TRBV2|TRBD1|NA
TGTGCCAGCAGTCCAACCGACAGGGATCAGCCCCAGCATTTT
CASSPTDRDQPQHF
>TRBJ2-5|14|TRBV20-1|NA|once
TGCAGTGCTAGTCATCGGACAGCCCAAGAGACCCAGTACTTC
CSASHRTAQETQYF
>TRBJ2-5|15|TRBV6-1|TRBD1|NA
TGTGCCAGCAGAGCCGGGACAGGTCATCAAGAGACCCAGTACTTC
CASRAGTGHQETQYF
>TRBJ1-2|15|TRBV7-2|NA|few
TGTGCCAGCAGCTTAGGAACCGGCAGTTGGAAGGGCTACACCTTC
CASSLGTGSWKGYTF
>TRBJ2-7|11|TRBV25-1|TRBD2|many
TGTGCCAGCAGTCGGGGGGACGAGCAGTACTTC
CASSRGDEQYF
>TRBJ1-6|12|TRBV20-1|NA|few
TGCAGTGCTAGAGAGGGAAAGTCACCCCTCCACTTT
CSAREGKSPLHF
>TRBJ2-7|13|TRBV7-9|NA|few
TGTGCCAGCAGCTTACAGGGTGTCTACGAGCAGTACTTC
CASSLQGVYEQYF
>TRBJ1-3|15|TRBV2|NA|few
TGTGCCAGCAGTGTCGAGACGACCAAAGGAAACACCATATATTTT
CASSVETTKGNTIYF
>TRBJ2-1|13|TRBV20-1|NA|NA
TGCAGTGCTAGATATTCAGGGTTTGATGAGCAGTTCTTC
CSARYSGFDEQFF
>TRBJ2-5|14|TRBV20-1|NA|NA
TGCAGTGCTAGCCCCGGACGGGTTCAAGAGACCCAGTACTTC
CSASPGRVQETQYF
>TRBJ2-3|17|TRBV4-3|TRBD2|NA
TGCGCCAGCAGCCCTAGGACTAGCGGGTATACGGCAGATACGCAGTATTTT
CASSPRTSGYTADTQYF
>TRBJ1-1|16|TRBV9|NA|NA
TGTGCCAGCAGCGGGGGGGTCGGGGGATCTGGCACTGAAGCTTTCTTT
CASSGGVGGSGTEAFF
>TRBJ1-2|16|TRBV29-1|NA|NA
TGCAGCGTCGGTCATACTCGCGACCTATCTAACTATGGCTACACCTTC
CSVGHTRDLSNYGYTF
>TRBJ1-2|13|TRBV12-3/TRBV12-4|NA|many
TGTGCCAGCCGATCCTGGGGGTCAGGGGGCTACACCTTC
CASRSWGSGGYTF
>TRBJ2-7|13|TRBV29-1|NA|few
TGCAGCGTGGGGACTGCCGGGGTCTACGAGCAGTACTTC
CSVGTAGVYEQYF
>TRBJ2-1|15|TRBV9|TRBD2|NA
TGTGCCAGCAGCGTAGATAGCGGGGATCACAATGAGCAGTTCTTC
CASSVDSGDHNEQFF
>TRBJ2-5|16|TRBV2|TRBD2|NA
TGTGCCAGCAGTGAATCCAGCGGGAGATCTCAAGAGACCCAGTACTTC
CASSESSGRSQETQYF
>TRBJ2-7|17|TRBV12-3/TRBV12-4|TRBD2|NA
TGTGCCAGCAGCCCGGGACGGAGGACTAGCGGCGCCTACGAGCAGTACTTC
CASSPGRRTSGAYEQYF
>TRBJ2-3|16|TRBV20-1|TRBD2|NA
TGCAGTGCTAGAGATGAGCTAGCGGGAGCCCCAGATACGCAGTATTTT
CSARDELAGAPDTQYF
>TRBJ1-1|13|TRBV7-3|NA|many
TGTGCCAGCAGCTTAACCGTGGATACTGAAGCTTTCTTT
CASSLTVDTEAFF
>TRBJ2-1|19|TRBV20-1|NA|NA
TGCAGTGCTAGAAGTCTCGGCGGGAATAAAGATCTCTCCTACAATGAGCAGTTCTTC
CSARSLGGNKDLSYNEQFF
>TRBJ1-1|13|TRBV5-1|TRBD1|few
TGCGCCAGCAGGACAGGGTGGAACACTGAAGCTTTCTTT
CASRTGWNTEAFF
>TRBJ1-2|15|TRBV19|NA|few
TGTGCCAGTAGTACCCGGGCACCAGGGGACTATGGCTACACCTTC
CASSTRAPGDYGYTF
>TRBJ2-7|14|TRBV10-2|TRBD2|NA
TGCGCCAGCAGTAGGACTAGCGACTCCTACGAGCAGTACTTC
CASSRTSDSYEQYF
>TRBJ1-1|13|TRBV6-1|NA|once
TGTGCCAGCAGTGTGTTAGGCGATGCTGAAGCTTTCTTT
CASSVLGDAEAFF
>TRBJ2-7|16|TRBV9|TRBD1|NA
TGTGCCAGCAGCTCCAGCTCAGGACAGGGTGTTTACGAGCAGTACTTC
CASSSSSGQGVYEQYF
>TRBJ2-7|13|TRBV7-2|NA|NA
TGTGCCAGCAGCACAAGGGTAGGGTTCGAGCAGTACTTC
CASSTRVGFEQYF
>TRBJ1-2|16|TRBV6-1|NA|NA
TGTGCCAGCCCCCTCGGGGGACAACCGCTCAAAGGTGGCTACACCTTC
CASPLGGQPLKGGYTF
>TRBJ2-1|17|TRBV20-1|NA|NA
TGCAGTGCTAGAGATCCTAAACGGGGAACCTCCTACAATGAGCAGTTCTTC
CSARDPKRGTSYNEQFF
>TRBJ1-1|18|TRBV6-1|TRBD1|few
TGTGCCAGCAGGACCCGTAAGACAGGGTATGAGGTGAACACTGAAGCTTTCTTT
CASRTRKTGYEVNTEAFF
>TRBJ2-2|16|TRBV30|TRBD2|NA
TGTGCCTGGGGATCAAGGACTAGCGGGAGTATCGGGGAGCTGTTTTTT
CAWGSRTSGSIGELFF
>TRBJ2-6|19|TRBV11-2|NA|few
TGTGCCAGCAGCTTAATCATGAGACAGGGACTTTCCGGGGCCAACGTCCTGACTTTC
CASSLIMRQGLSGANVLTF
>TRBJ2-3|13|TRBV10-3|NA|NA
TGTGCCATCAGAGACTTTTCCACAGATACGCAGTATTTT
CAIRDFSTDTQYF
>TRBJ2-5|12|TRBV2|NA|few
TGTGCCAGGGGACGGATCCAAGAGACCCAGTACTTC
CARGRIQETQYF
>TRBJ1-5|12|TRBV7-8|NA|NA
TGTGCCAGCAGGTTGGGGGCGAGCAATCAGCATTTT
CASRLGASNQHF
>TRBJ2-1|16|TRBV3-1|TRBD2|NA
TGTGCCAGCAGCCAACTGGGACTAGCGGTAAGGGAGGAGCAGTTCTTC
CASSQLGLAVREEQFF
>TRBJ2-3|17|TRBV20-1|TRBD2|NA
TGCAGTGCTAGAGATAGGCAGGGGCGGGGGGGGACAGATACGCAGTATTTT
CSARDRQGRGGTDTQYF
>TRBJ2-2|17|TRBV3-1|TRBD2|NA
TGTGCCAGCAGCCGGGGACTAGCGACGACGAACACCGGGGAGCTGTTTTTT
CASSRGLATTNTGELFF
>TRBJ2-7|15|TRBV7-2|NA|NA
TGTGCCAGCAGCTTAGGCGGAGCGTCCCCCTACGAGCAGTACTTC
CASSLGGASPYEQYF
>TRBJ2-1|14|TRBV7-2|NA|NA
TGTGCCAGCAGCCCATTGGGTTCCCACAATGAGCAGTTCTTC
CASSPLGSHNEQFF
>TRBJ1-1|14|TRBV5-1|NA|many
TGCGCCAGCAGCGTTACAGGACCGAACACTGAAGCTTTCTTT
CASSVTGPNTEAFF
>TRBJ2-3|14|TRBV20-1|TRBD2|NA
TGCAGTGCTAGTTCTAGCGGGGGGGAAGATACGCAGTATTTT
CSASSSGGEDTQYF